This paragraph covers one T cell receptor beta chain sequence. As yet, its antigen is unknown. Germline V gives CDR1 KGHSH, CDR2 LQKENI. V was clipped by 3 bases and J by 4 bases, with 12 bases between them. This CDR3 comprises 14 residues. This specimen belongs to a study of beta chain features in type 1 diabetes. The isolated RNA, all of it, was reverse transcribed, so expressed TCRB transcripts were what got sequenced. Using immunoSEQ multiplex PCR, the repertoire was profiled, and TCRdb retains in-frame clones only, with some absent. The sample has about 190,000 clones, around 8% seen once. The study, taken as a whole, reports: Among all four CD4+ subsets, Type 1 diabetes patients had TCRB CDR3s that were moderately but significantly shorter.

The chain links TRBV18 to TRBJ1-1, with D unresolved. The TCR sequence derives from a middle-aged woman with type 1 diabetes. The sample taken for sequencing was central memory CD4+ T cells from blood. The CDR3: CASSPRESGTEAFF. The CDR3 bases are TGTGCCAGCTCACCGAGGGAGAGTGGCACTGAAGCTTTCTTT.